This passage covers 4 T cell receptor beta chains from one sample sequenced in a study of T cells after posttransplantation cyclophosphamide. Busulfan-fludarabine conditioning, marrow transplant, and cyclophosphamide on days +3 and +4 were administered. TCRdb's copy holds only in-frame clones and misses some; the assay was immunoSEQ multiplex PCR. This sample carries approximately 6,000 clones, none of them present only once. This specimen was PBMCs, taken after allogeneic stem cell transplant with posttransplant cyclophosphamide. The receptors originated from a male patient between 55 and 70 years old who received an allogeneic stem cell transplant from a related donor, was CMV-positive, and had no GVHD. T cells may partly derive from the graft donor.

By share of the sample, this clone is large. This sequence joins TRBV4-2 and TRBJ1-2; 9 positions agree with TRBD1. From germline, CDR1 is LGHNA and CDR2 YNFKEQ. This CDR3 comprises 15 residues. The V gene end was trimmed by 4 bases and the J gene end by 4 bases; junction bases not matched to a gene: 7. The CDR3 loop reads CASSPSGTGPYGYTF. The CDR3 coding sequence is TGTGCCAGCAGCCCCTCCGGGACAGGGCCCTATGGCTACACCTTC.

This clone was seen a handful of times. The rearrangement uses TRBV4-1 and TRBJ1-6, with D possibly being TRBD1 (5 bases). Germline CDR1 reads MGHRA; CDR2 reads YSYEKL. The germline V and J ends were trimmed by 0 bases and 0 bases, with 6 bases remaining between them. The CDR3 contains 16 residues. CDR3 loop: CASSQEGGSYNSPLHF. The CDR3 DNA is TGCGCCAGCAGCCAAGAGGGGGGCTCCTATAATTCACCCCTCCACTTT.

Ten or more counts support this clone. The chain joins TRBV6-5 to TRBJ1-2, with D tentatively TRBD1 (6 bases). CDR1 is MNHEY, CDR2 SVGAGI, per germline. The CDR3 is made up of 16 amino acids. With 1 base removed from V and 9 bases from J, the gap between germline ends came to 21 bases. The CDR3 DNA reads TGTGCCAGCAGTTACTTGCGCCGGGACACAAAGGGCAGCTACACCTTC. This sequence encodes CASSYLRRDTKGSYTF.

The CDR3 bases are TGTGCCAGCAGCACGAGCGGGGGGCCCCTGGGAGAGACCCAGTACTTC. It encodes CASSTSGGPLGETQYF. The chain recombines TRBV7-2 with TRBJ2-5; TRBD2 matches at 9 bases. The CDR3 totals 16 residues. CDR1 SGHTA and CDR2 FQGNSA come from the germline V gene. V shed 5 bases, J shed 4 bases, and the junction held 11 bases outside the gene matches.